This TCR beta chain was found in a study of blood T cells in healthy people across ages. Study context: Per every two T cells, about one barcoded beta molecule was captured by template switching.

A few counts support this clonotype. The junction departs from germline at one end; a sequencing error may be responsible. Per the germline V gene, CDR1 is GTSNPN and CDR2 is SVGIG (reference sequence). CDR3 length: 12 amino acids. The use of a sample-barcoded 5' primer and a J-beta primer mix characterized a second PCR of roughly 7 to 11 cycles. There were at least 3 million CDR3-containing paired-end reads obtained from each sample. MiXCR, run by TCRdb on the 5' RACE reads, gives a single entry per CDR3 protein. The repertoire consists of about 640,000 distinct CDR3 sequences, with roughly 30% occurring once and the leading ten covering approximately 14%.

Sample: blood. This chain joins TRBV30 and TRBJ2-7, with TRBD1 matching 8 bases. The receptor comes from a woman of 80 years or more in good health. The CDR3 nucleotides are TGTGCCGCCAGGACAGGGTTCTACGAGCAGTGCTTC. Encoded protein: CAARTGFYEQCF. The full variable domain, rest sourced from reference TRBV30 and TRBJ2-7, is SQTIHQWPATLVQPVGSPLSLECTVEGTSNPNLYWYRQAAGRGLQLLFYSVGIGQISSEVPQNLSASRPQDRQFILSSKKLLLSDSGFYLCAARTGFYEQCFGPGTRLTVT.